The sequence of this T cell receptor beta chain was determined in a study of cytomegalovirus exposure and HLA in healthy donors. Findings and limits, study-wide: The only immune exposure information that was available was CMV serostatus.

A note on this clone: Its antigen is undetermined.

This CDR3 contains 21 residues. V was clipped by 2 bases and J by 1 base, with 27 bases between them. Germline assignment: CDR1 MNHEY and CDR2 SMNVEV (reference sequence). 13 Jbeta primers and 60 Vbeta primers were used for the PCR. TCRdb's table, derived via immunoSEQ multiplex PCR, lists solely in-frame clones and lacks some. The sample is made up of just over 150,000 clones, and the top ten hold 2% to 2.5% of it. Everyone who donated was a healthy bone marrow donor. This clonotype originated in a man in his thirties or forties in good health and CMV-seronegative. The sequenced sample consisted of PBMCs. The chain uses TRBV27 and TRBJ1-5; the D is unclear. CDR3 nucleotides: TGTGCCAGCAGTTTACTAACCCCGAACCCGGGGTGGGAATACAGCAATCAGCCCCAGCATTTT. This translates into CASSLLTPNPGWEYSNQPQHF.